The clone carrying this TCR beta chain was detected ten times or more. The germline CDR1 and CDR2 sequences are SGHRS and YFSETQ. There are 15 residues in the CDR3. V lost 9 bases and J lost 3; bases outside the gene matches: 9. This entry comes from a study of CD8+CD57+ T cells in acquired aplastic anemia. Patients chosen for sequencing had CD8+CD57+ cells that had expanded, as shown by flow cytometry. CDR3 and TCR beta VDJ profiling relied on genomic DNA as the template. Via MiXCR, TCRdb re-called the reads, giving one row per CDR3 protein. The repertoire holds about half a million distinct CDR3 sequences, approximately 33% seen once, with 0.8% to 0.85% in the top ten.

This clonotype was sampled from a human donor with aplastic anemia. Sequenced input: sorted CD4+, CD8+, or CD8+CD57+ T cells (not recorded which) from PBMCs. The rearrangement joins TRBV5-1 to TRBJ2-7, with 13 positions matching TRBD2. The CDR3 spells CATRTGTSGNYEQYF. The CDR3 coding sequence is TGCGCCACCAGAACCGGGACTAGCGGGAACTACGAGCAGTACTTC.